This record looks at one T cell receptor (beta chain) sequence and its context. The junction differs from germline at one of its ends, possibly a read error. Germline V gives CDR1 SGHAT, CDR2 FQNNGV. This CDR3 is built from 15 residues. The library came from three nested PCR rounds adapted from ARM-PCR protocols. MiXCR was run by TCRdb on the multiplex PCR reads, yielding one entry per CDR3 protein. The sample contains about 76,000 distinct CDR3 sequences, 80% to 90% of which appear only once. This sample's RNA came from whole unsorted tissue. This non-tumor lung sample came from over 3 cm beyond the tumor edge. Donors were chemotherapy-naive, newly diagnosed lung cancer surgical patients in China, August–November 2014. The record originates from a study of tumor and adjacent non-tumor tissue in lung cancer.

The clonotype comes from a man in his sixties with non-small cell lung cancer. Sequences were obtained from distant non-tumor lung tissue. The V gene is TRBV11-2, the J gene TRBJ2-7, with 9 bases matching TRBD2. CDR3 nucleotides: TGTGCCAGCAACTTAACGACTAGCGGATCTTACGAGCCGTACTTC. Protein: CASNLTTSGSYEPYF.